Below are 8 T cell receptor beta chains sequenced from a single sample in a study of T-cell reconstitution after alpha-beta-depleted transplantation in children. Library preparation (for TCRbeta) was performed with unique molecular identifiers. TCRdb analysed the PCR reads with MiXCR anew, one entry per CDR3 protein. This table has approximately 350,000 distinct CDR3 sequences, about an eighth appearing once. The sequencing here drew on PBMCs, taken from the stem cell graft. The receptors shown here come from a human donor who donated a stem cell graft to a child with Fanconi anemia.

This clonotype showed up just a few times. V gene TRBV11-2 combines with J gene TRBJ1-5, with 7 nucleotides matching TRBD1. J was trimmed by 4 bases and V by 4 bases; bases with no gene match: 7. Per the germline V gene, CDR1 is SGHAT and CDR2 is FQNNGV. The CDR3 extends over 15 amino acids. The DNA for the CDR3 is TGTGCCAGCAGCTGGGGACAGTCACCAAATCAGCCCCAGCATTTT. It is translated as CASSWGQSPNQPQHF.

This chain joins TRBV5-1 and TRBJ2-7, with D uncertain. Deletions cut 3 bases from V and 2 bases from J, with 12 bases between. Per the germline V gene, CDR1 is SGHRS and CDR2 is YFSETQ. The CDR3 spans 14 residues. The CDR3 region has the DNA TGCGCCAGCAGCTCTCTAGACACTGCCTACGAGCAGTACTTC. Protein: CASSSLDTAYEQYF.

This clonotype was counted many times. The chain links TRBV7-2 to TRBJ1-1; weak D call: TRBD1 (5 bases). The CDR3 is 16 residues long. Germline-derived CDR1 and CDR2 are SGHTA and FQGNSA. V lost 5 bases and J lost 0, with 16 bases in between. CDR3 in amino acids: CASSREAGLMNTEAFF. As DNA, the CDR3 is TGTGCCAGCAGCCGAGAGGCAGGGCTCATGAACACTGAAGCTTTCTTT.

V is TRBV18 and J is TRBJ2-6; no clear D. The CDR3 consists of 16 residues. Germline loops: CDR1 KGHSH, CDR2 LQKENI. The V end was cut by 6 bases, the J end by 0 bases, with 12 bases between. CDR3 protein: CASSRLLSSGANVLTF. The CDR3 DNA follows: TGTGCCAGCTCTAGACTCCTAAGCTCTGGGGCCAACGTCCTGACTTTC.

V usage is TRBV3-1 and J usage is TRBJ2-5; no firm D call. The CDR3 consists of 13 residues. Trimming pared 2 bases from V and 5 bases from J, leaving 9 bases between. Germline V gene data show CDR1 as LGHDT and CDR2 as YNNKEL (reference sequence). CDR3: CASSQNQGETQYF. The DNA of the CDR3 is TGTGCCAGCAGCCAAAACCAAGGGGAGACCCAGTACTTC.

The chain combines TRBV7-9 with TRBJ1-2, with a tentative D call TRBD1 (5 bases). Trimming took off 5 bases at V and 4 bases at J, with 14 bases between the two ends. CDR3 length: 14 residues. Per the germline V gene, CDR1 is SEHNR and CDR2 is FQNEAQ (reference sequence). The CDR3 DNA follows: TGTGCCAGCAGCCCGGGACGGAGCCTCTATGGCTACACCTTC. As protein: CASSPGRSLYGYTF.

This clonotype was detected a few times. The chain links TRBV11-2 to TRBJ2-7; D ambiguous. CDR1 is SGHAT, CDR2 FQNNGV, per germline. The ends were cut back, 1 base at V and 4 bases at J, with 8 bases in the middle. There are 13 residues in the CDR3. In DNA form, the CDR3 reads TGTGCCAGCAGCTTAGTCGGTAATTACGAGCAGTACGTC. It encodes CASSLVGNYEQYV.

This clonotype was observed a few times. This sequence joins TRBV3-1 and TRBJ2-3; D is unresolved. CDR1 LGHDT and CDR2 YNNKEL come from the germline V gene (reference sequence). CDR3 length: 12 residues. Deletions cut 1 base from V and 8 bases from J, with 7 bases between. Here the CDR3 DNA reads TGTGCCAGCAGCCAAGCCCTAGGTACGCAGTATTTT. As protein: CASSQALGTQYF.